This T cell receptor (beta chain) was documented in a study of CD8+CD57+ T cells in acquired aplastic anemia. Whole-study context: DNA recovered from sorted CD4+ and CD8+ cells had a mean of approximately 3 ug.

TCR beta VDJ and CDR3 profiling used genomic DNA as template. TCRdb fed the reads into MiXCR, producing one record per CDR3 protein. The table records approximately 270,000 distinct CDR3 sequences, 45% to 70% of them present only once. Whole-study findings and limits: Twenty-nine CD8+ CDR3 sequences were shared between patients and controls. Patients showed no significant difference from controls in CD8+ Simpson's diversity.

This clonotype was observed at least ten times. Its target is not known. The junction departs from germline at one end; a sequencing error may be responsible. The CDR3 sequence is 16 residues long. The V gene's germline CDR1 is SSHAT and CDR2 FNYEAQ (reference sequence). Source material: sorted CD4+, CD8+, or CD8+CD57+ T cells (not recorded which) from PBMCs. The receptor was isolated from a human donor with severe aplastic anemia or a healthy control (not recorded which). The genes are TRBV7-7 and TRBJ2-5, with D perhaps matching TRBD1 (6 bases). CDR3 loop: CASSPLGAEGGETQYF. Here the CDR3 DNA reads TGTGCTAGCAGCCCCCTGGGGGCAGAAGGGGGAGAGACCCAGTACTTC. The full variable domain, its missing parts supplied by reference TRBV7-7 and TRBJ2-5, is GAGVSQSPRYKVTKRGQDVTLRCDPISSHATLYWYQQALGQGPEFLTYFNYEAQPDKSGLPSDRFSAERPEGSISTLTIQRTEQRDSAMYRCASSPLGAEGGETQYFGPGTRLLVL.